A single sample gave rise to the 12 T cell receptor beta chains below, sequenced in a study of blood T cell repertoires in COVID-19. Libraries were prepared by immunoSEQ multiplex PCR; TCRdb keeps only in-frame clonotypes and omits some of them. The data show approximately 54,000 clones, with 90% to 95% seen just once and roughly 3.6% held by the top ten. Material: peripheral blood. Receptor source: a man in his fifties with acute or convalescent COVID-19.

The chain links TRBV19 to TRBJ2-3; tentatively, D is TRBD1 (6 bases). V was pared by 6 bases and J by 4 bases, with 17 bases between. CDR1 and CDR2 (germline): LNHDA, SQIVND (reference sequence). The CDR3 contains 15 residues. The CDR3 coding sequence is TGTGCCAGTAGAAGGGAGCAGGGGTATGCAGATACGCAGTATTTT. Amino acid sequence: CASRREQGYADTQYF.

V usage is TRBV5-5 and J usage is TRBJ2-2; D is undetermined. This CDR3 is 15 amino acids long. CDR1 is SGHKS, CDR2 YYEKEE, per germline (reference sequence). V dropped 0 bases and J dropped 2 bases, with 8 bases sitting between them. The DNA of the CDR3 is TGTGCCAGCAGCTTGGAGCATTTAAACACCGGGGAGCTGTTTTTT. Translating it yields CASSLEHLNTGELFF. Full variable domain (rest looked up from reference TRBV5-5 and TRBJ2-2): DAGVTQSPTHLIKTRGQQVTLRCSPISGHKSVSWYQQVLGQGPQFIFQYYEKEERGRGNFPDRFSARQFPNYSSELNVNALLLGDSALYLCASSLEHLNTGELFFGEGSRLTVL.

This CDR3 reads CASSYGQYNSPLHF. Here the CDR3 DNA reads TGTGCCAGCAGCTACGGACAATATAATTCACCCCTCCACTTT. The chain carries TRBV5-6 and TRBJ1-6; a possible D gene is TRBD1 (5 bases). This CDR3 region has 14 residues. The V gene lost 3 bases and the J gene lost 4 bases, with 8 bases spanning the gap. Germline-derived CDR1 and CDR2 are SGHDT and YYEEEE.

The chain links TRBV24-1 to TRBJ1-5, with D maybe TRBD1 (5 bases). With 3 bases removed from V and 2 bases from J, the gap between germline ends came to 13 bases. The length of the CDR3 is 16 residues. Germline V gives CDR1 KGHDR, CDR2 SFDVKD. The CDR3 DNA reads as TGTGCCACCAGTGATCTTCGGGGGGGTCGCAATCAGCCCCAGCATTTT. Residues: CATSDLRGGRNQPQHF.

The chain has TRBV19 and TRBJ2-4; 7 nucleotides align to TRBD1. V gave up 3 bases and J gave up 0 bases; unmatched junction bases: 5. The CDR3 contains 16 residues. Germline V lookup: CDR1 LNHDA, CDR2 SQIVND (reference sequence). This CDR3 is CASSIRDSVAKNIQYF. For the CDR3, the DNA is TGTGCCAGTAGTATTAGGGACAGTGTAGCCAAAAACATTCAGTACTTC.

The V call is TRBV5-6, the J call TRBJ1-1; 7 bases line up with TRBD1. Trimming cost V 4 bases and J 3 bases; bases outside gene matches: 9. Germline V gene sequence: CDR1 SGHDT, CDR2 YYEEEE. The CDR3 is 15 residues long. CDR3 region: CASSLLDRDDTEAFF. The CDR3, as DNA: TGTGCCAGCAGCCTACTCGACAGGGACGACACTGAAGCTTTCTTT.

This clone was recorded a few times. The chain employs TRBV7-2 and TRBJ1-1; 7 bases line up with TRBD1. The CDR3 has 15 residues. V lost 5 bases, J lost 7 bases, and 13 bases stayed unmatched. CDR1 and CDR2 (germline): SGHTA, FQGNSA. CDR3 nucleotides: TGTGCCAGCAGCCTTACAGCGACAGGGAATCTTGAAGCTTTCTTT. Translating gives CASSLTATGNLEAFF.

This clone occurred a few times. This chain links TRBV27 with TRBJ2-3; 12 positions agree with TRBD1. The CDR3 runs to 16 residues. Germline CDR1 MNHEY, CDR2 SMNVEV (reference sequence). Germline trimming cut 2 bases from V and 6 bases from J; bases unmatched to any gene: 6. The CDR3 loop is CASSLLGQGAMDTQYF. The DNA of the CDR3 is TGTGCCAGCAGTTTACTGGGACAGGGGGCGATGGATACGCAGTATTTT.

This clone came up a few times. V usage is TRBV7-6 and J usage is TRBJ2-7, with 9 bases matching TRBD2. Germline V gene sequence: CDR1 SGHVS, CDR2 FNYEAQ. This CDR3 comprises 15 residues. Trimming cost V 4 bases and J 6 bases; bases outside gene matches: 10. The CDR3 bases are TGTGCCAGCAGCTCGGTCTCCGGGACTAGCTCCGAGCAGTACTTC. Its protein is CASSSVSGTSSEQYF.

The CDR3 sequence is CATSDSRQGTSGQPQHF. The CDR3 DNA reads as TGTGCCACCAGTGATTCGAGACAGGGAACTAGCGGTCAGCCCCAGCATTTT. This chain joins TRBV24-1 and TRBJ1-5; 7 nucleotides align to TRBD1. The germline V gene has CDR1 KGHDR and CDR2 SFDVKD. The CDR3 has 17 residues. V dropped 2 bases and J dropped 6; count of bases not matched to a gene: 12.

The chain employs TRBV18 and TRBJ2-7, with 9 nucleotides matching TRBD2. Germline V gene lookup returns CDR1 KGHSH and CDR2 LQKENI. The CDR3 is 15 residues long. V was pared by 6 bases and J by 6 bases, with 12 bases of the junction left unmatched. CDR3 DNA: TGTGCCAGCTCTCAGACTAGCGGTAGCTCGGGCGAGCAGTACTTC. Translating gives CASSQTSGSSGEQYF.

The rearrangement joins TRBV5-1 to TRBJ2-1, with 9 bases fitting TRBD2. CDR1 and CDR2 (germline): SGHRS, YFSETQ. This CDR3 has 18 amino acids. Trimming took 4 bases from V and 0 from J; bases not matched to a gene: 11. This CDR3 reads CASSTHWREGSSYNEQFF. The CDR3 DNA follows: TGCGCCAGCAGCACCCACTGGCGGGAGGGGAGCTCCTACAATGAGCAGTTCTTC.